A single sample gave rise to the 2 T cell receptor beta chains below, sequenced in a study of blood T cell repertoires in COVID-19. Method: immunoSEQ multiplex PCR; TCRdb's copy keeps in-frame clones and lacks some. The sample holds fewer than 200,000 clones; 70% to 90% are singletons and the top ten take around 10%. Source material: peripheral blood. The source is a woman of 80 years or more with acute or convalescent COVID-19.

This chain links TRBV18 with TRBJ1-1; D unresolved. Looked up from germline, CDR1 is KGHSH and CDR2 is LQKENI. This CDR3 region has 12 residues. Between the trimmed V and J ends, which lost 3 bases and 7 bases, there was a span of 9 bases. In DNA form, the CDR3 reads TGTGCCAGCTCACCGGGCAGCTTTGAAGCTTTCTTT. Encoded protein: CASSPGSFEAFF.

V gene TRBV30 combines with J gene TRBJ1-6; no clear D gene. V was clipped by 0 bases and J by 2 bases, with 8 bases between them. This CDR3 is 15 amino acids long. CDR1 and CDR2 from the germline V gene are GTSNPN and SVGIG (reference sequence). CDR3 sequence (DNA): TGTGCCTGGAGTGTAACAGATCCCTATAATTCACCCCTCCACTTT. Its protein product is CAWSVTDPYNSPLHF.